Listed below are T cell receptor beta chains from one sample, sequenced in a study of circulating and synovial CD4+ cells in juvenile arthritis. The protocol was immunoSEQ multiplex PCR, while the TCRdb copy is restricted to in-frame clones and leaves out a portion. In the table there are tens of thousands of clones, 90% to 95% of which are singletons. Sample: CD4+ T cells from blood. Source of these receptors: a human donor with juvenile idiopathic arthritis. The CDR3 runs from the conserved cysteine through the conserved F or W. Fields, in order: V gene, clone size, J gene, D gene, CDR3 DNA, CDR3 protein. D genes are given only for firm matches. The size field is filled for only some rows; it gives once, few, many or a size class.

v_call: TRBV11-1; clone_size: NA; j_call: TRBJ1-1; d_call: NA; cdr3_nt: TGTGCCAGCAGCTTATGGTATGGGGGCTCCCGGCTCATGAACACTGAAGCTTTCTTT; cdr3_aa: CASSLWYGGSRLMNTEAFF
v_call: TRBV19; clone_size: NA; j_call: TRBJ2-1; d_call: NA; cdr3_nt: TGTGCCAGTAGTGTGGGCGACTACAATGAGCAGTTCTTC; cdr3_aa: CASSVGDYNEQFF
v_call: TRBV19; clone_size: NA; j_call: TRBJ2-7; d_call: TRBD2; cdr3_nt: TGTGCCAGTAGCACGGGACTAGCGGGAACCTACGAGCAGTACTTC; cdr3_aa: CASSTGLAGTYEQYF
v_call: TRBV7-6; clone_size: NA; j_call: TRBJ1-5; d_call: NA; cdr3_nt: TGTGCCAGCACCCAGGGTGGCAATCAGCCCCAGCATTTT; cdr3_aa: CASTQGGNQPQHF
v_call: TRBV11-2; clone_size: NA; j_call: TRBJ2-1; d_call: NA; cdr3_nt: TGTGCCAGCAGCAACGGGAGCGCCTACAATGAGCAGTTCTTC; cdr3_aa: CASSNGSAYNEQFF
v_call: TRBV19; clone_size: NA; j_call: TRBJ2-7; d_call: TRBD1; cdr3_nt: TGTGCCAGTAGTACCGGGACAGGGGTCCACGAGCAGTACTTC; cdr3_aa: CASSTGTGVHEQYF
v_call: TRBV6-5; clone_size: NA; j_call: TRBJ1-2; d_call: TRBD1; cdr3_nt: TGTGCCAGCAGGGACAGGATTTATGGCTACACCTTC; cdr3_aa: CASRDRIYGYTF
v_call: TRBV7-3; clone_size: NA; j_call: TRBJ2-3; d_call: TRBD2; cdr3_nt: TGTGCCAGCAGCATAGGGGACTACCGCACAGATACGCAGTATTTT; cdr3_aa: CASSIGDYRTDTQYF
v_call: TRBV9; clone_size: NA; j_call: TRBJ2-3; d_call: NA; cdr3_nt: TGTGCCAGCAGCGTAGCCCCCGACACCTATACGCAGTATTTT; cdr3_aa: CASSVAPDTYTQYF
v_call: TRBV7-2; clone_size: NA; j_call: TRBJ2-2; d_call: TRBD2; cdr3_nt: TGTGCCAGCAGCCTAACGGCGGGGGTTAACACCGGGGAGCTGTTTTTT; cdr3_aa: CASSLTAGVNTGELFF
v_call: TRBV19; clone_size: NA; j_call: TRBJ2-1; d_call: NA; cdr3_nt: TGTGCCAGTAGTACCCGCGGATCCTACAATGAGCAGTTCTTC; cdr3_aa: CASSTRGSYNEQFF
v_call: TRBV5-5; clone_size: once; j_call: TRBJ2-7; d_call: NA; cdr3_nt: TGTGCCAGCAGCGCCACGATCACTCAGGTCCCCTACGAGCAGTACTTC; cdr3_aa: CASSATITQVPYEQYF
v_call: TRBV7-2; clone_size: NA; j_call: TRBJ1-5; d_call: NA; cdr3_nt: TGTGCCAGCAGCTTTCAGGATGGCAATCAGCCCCAGCATTTT; cdr3_aa: CASSFQDGNQPQHF
v_call: TRBV18; clone_size: NA; j_call: TRBJ2-7; d_call: TRBD1; cdr3_nt: TGTGCCAGCTCACCTGGCGGTGGACAGGGGGGGCTCGAGCAGTACTTC; cdr3_aa: CASSPGGGQGGLEQYF
v_call: TRBV5-1; clone_size: NA; j_call: TRBJ2-5; d_call: NA; cdr3_nt: TGCGCCAGCAGCTTGACAGCCACGATAGGAGAGACCCAGTACTTC; cdr3_aa: CASSLTATIGETQYF
v_call: TRBV10-3; clone_size: NA; j_call: TRBJ2-2; d_call: NA; cdr3_nt: TGTGCCATCAGTGATCTAGCGAGGTACGCCGGGGAGCTGTTTTTT; cdr3_aa: CAISDLARYAGELFF
v_call: TRBV2; clone_size: NA; j_call: TRBJ1-4; d_call: NA; cdr3_nt: TGTGCCAGCAGTCGAACCCAGGGAAATAATGAAAAACTGTTTTTT; cdr3_aa: CASSRTQGNNEKLFF
v_call: TRBV27; clone_size: NA; j_call: TRBJ2-7; d_call: TRBD2; cdr3_nt: TGTGCCAGCAGTTTATCACAAGGCGGGGGCGAGCAGTACTTC; cdr3_aa: CASSLSQGGGEQYF
v_call: TRBV6-5; clone_size: NA; j_call: TRBJ2-2; d_call: NA; cdr3_nt: TGTGCCAGCAGTTTCAGGCCCACCGGGGAGCTGTTTTTT; cdr3_aa: CASSFRPTGELFF
v_call: TRBV5-4; clone_size: NA; j_call: TRBJ2-7; d_call: NA; cdr3_nt: TGTGCCAGCAGCGTTCTAGGCTACGAGCAGTACTTC; cdr3_aa: CASSVLGYEQYF
v_call: TRBV19; clone_size: NA; j_call: TRBJ2-3; d_call: TRBD2; cdr3_nt: TGTGCCAGTGCTGCGCAAGCGGGAGTCAGAGATACGCAGTATTTT; cdr3_aa: CASAAQAGVRDTQYF
v_call: TRBV7-8; clone_size: NA; j_call: TRBJ2-7; d_call: NA; cdr3_nt: TGTGCCAGCAGCCCCGACAGGACCGCCGGCGAGCAGTACTTC; cdr3_aa: CASSPDRTAGEQYF
v_call: TRBV14; clone_size: once; j_call: TRBJ2-5; d_call: NA; cdr3_nt: TGTGCCAGCAATCTGGGGCCGGGAGAGACCCAGTACTTC; cdr3_aa: CASNLGPGETQYF
v_call: TRBV5-6; clone_size: NA; j_call: TRBJ2-1; d_call: TRBD1; cdr3_nt: TGTGCCAGCAGCTTGTTGAGGGGGCTCAATGAGCAGTTCTTC; cdr3_aa: CASSLLRGLNEQFF
v_call: TRBV19; clone_size: NA; j_call: TRBJ2-7; d_call: TRBD2; cdr3_nt: TGTGCCAGTAGTACCTTAGCGGGACCTCCCTCCTACGAGCAGTACTTC; cdr3_aa: CASSTLAGPPSYEQYF
v_call: TRBV2; clone_size: NA; j_call: TRBJ1-1; d_call: TRBD1; cdr3_nt: TGTGCCAGCAGTGAACCAGACAGGGGGGACACTGAAGCTTTCTTT; cdr3_aa: CASSEPDRGDTEAFF
v_call: TRBV14; clone_size: NA; j_call: TRBJ1-1; d_call: NA; cdr3_nt: TGTGCCAGCAGCCAGAGGTCCGGAGGAAACACTGAAGCTTTCTTT; cdr3_aa: CASSQRSGGNTEAFF
v_call: TRBV9; clone_size: NA; j_call: TRBJ1-2; d_call: TRBD1; cdr3_nt: TGTGCCAGCAGCGTCGACCGGGACAGCTATGGCTACACCTTC; cdr3_aa: CASSVDRDSYGYTF
v_call: TRBV19; clone_size: NA; j_call: TRBJ2-7; d_call: NA; cdr3_nt: TGTGCCAGTAGTGGGGGCGTACCTAAGCAGTACTTC; cdr3_aa: CASSGGVPKQYF
v_call: TRBV7-9; clone_size: NA; j_call: TRBJ1-4; d_call: TRBD1; cdr3_nt: TGTGCCAGCAGACCGACAGGGGGCGGGAGTGAAAAACTGTTTTTT; cdr3_aa: CASRPTGGGSEKLFF
v_call: TRBV4-3; clone_size: NA; j_call: TRBJ2-1; d_call: NA; cdr3_nt: TGCGCCAGCAGCCTAGAGATGGGCCCGTGGGATGAGCAGTTCTTC; cdr3_aa: CASSLEMGPWDEQFF
v_call: TRBV7-2; clone_size: NA; j_call: TRBJ1-2; d_call: TRBD1; cdr3_nt: TGTGCCAGCAGCTTAGGGGCGACAGGGAATGGCTACACCTTC; cdr3_aa: CASSLGATGNGYTF
v_call: TRBV23-1; clone_size: NA; j_call: TRBJ2-5; d_call: NA; cdr3_nt: TGCGCCAGCAGACTTCAAAGCGAGGAGTACCAAGAGACCCAGTACTTC; cdr3_aa: CASRLQSEEYQETQYF
v_call: TRBV28; clone_size: NA; j_call: TRBJ2-5; d_call: TRBD1; cdr3_nt: TGTGCCAGCAGCTCGACAGGGGGCAAAGAGACCCAGTACTTC; cdr3_aa: CASSSTGGKETQYF
v_call: TRBV18; clone_size: once; j_call: TRBJ1-1; d_call: NA; cdr3_nt: TGTGCCAGCTCACCACTGGCCCCCGGGACTGAAGCTTTCTTT; cdr3_aa: CASSPLAPGTEAFF
v_call: TRBV7-3; clone_size: NA; j_call: TRBJ1-2; d_call: TRBD1; cdr3_nt: TGTGCCAGCAGCTTAACTTCAGGGGGCTATGGCTACACCTTC; cdr3_aa: CASSLTSGGYGYTF
v_call: TRBV29-1; clone_size: NA; j_call: TRBJ2-4; d_call: NA; cdr3_nt: TGCAGCGTTGAGCCCCCAGGGGACATTCAGTACTTC; cdr3_aa: CSVEPPGDIQYF
v_call: TRBV10-3; clone_size: NA; j_call: TRBJ2-1; d_call: TRBD2; cdr3_nt: TGTGCCATCAGAAGCGCTAGCGGCCCTTCCTACAATGAGCAGTTCTTC; cdr3_aa: CAIRSASGPSYNEQFF